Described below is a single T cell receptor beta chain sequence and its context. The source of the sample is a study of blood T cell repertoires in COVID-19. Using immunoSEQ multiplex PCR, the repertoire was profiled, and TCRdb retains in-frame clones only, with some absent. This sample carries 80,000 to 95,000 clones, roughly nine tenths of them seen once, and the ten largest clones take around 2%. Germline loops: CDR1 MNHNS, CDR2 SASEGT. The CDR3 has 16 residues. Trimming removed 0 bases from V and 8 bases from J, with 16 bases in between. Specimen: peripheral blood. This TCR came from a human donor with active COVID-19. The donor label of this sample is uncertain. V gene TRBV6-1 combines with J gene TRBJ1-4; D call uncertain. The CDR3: CASSEAAAEIGEKLFF. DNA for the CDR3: TGTGCCAGCAGTGAAGCAGCGGCAGAAATAGGGGAAAAACTGTTTTTT.